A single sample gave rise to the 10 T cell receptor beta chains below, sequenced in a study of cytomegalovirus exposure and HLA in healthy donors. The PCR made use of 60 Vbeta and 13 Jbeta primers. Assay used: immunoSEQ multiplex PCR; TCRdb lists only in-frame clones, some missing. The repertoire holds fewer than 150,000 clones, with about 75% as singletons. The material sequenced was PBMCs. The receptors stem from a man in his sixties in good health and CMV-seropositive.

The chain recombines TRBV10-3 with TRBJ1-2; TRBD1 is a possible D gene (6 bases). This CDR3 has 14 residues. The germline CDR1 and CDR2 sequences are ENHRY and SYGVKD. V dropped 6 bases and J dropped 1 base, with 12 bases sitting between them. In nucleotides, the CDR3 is TGTGCCATCAGGGTGACAGGTTTTAACTATGGCTACACCTTC. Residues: CAIRVTGFNYGYTF.

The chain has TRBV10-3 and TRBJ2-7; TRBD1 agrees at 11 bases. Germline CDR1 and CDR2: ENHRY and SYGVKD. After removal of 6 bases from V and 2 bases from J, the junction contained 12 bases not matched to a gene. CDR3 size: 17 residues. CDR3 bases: TGTGCCATCAGCGCCCCGGACAGGGGGCTCGTTGCCTACGAGCAGTACTTC. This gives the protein CAISAPDRGLVAYEQYF.

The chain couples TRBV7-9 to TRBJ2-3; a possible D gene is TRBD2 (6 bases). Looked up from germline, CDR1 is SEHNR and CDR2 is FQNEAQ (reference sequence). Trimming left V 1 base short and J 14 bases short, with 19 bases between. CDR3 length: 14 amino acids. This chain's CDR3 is CASSLVLQGTDPYF. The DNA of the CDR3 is TGTGCCAGCAGCTTAGTTCTCCAAGGGACTGACCCGTATTTT.

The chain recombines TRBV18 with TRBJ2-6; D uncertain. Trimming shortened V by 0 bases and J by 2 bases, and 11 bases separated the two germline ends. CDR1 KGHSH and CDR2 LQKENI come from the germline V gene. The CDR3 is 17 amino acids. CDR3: CASSPPNTTPGANVLTF. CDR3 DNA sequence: TGTGCCAGCTCACCACCGAACACTACCCCTGGGGCCAACGTCCTGACTTTC.

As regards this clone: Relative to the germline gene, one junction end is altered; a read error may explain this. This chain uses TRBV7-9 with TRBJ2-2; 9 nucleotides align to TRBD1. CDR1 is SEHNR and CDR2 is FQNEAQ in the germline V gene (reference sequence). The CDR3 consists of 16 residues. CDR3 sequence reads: CSSSLGDRAFPGELFF. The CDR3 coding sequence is TGTTCCAGCAGCTTAGGGGACAGGGCGTTTCCCGGGGAGCTGTTTTTT.

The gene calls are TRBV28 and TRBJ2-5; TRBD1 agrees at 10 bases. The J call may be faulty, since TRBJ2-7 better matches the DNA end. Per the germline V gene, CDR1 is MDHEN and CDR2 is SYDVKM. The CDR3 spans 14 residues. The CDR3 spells CASSRDRGEDEQYF. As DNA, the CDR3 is TGTGCCAGCAGTCGGGACAGGGGAGAGGACGAGCAGTACTTC.

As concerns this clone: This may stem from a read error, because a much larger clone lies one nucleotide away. CDR3 amino acids: CASSYGTGGYGYTF. The CDR3 DNA is TGTGCCAGCAGTTACGGGACAGGGGGCTATGGCTACACCTTC. The genes are TRBV6-5 and TRBJ1-2; 11 positions match TRBD1. V shed 2 bases and J 4 bases; nucleotides not matched to a gene: 0. The CDR3 is 14 amino acids. The germline gives CDR1 MNHEY, CDR2 SVGAGI.

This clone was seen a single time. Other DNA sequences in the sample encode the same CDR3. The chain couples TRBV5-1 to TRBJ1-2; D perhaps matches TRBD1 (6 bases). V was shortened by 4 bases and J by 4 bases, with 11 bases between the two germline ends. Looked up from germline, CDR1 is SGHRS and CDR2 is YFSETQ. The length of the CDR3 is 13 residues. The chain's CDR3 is CASSQGQLYGYTF. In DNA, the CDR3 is TGCGCCAGCAGCCAGGGGCAGCTCTATGGCTACACCTTC.

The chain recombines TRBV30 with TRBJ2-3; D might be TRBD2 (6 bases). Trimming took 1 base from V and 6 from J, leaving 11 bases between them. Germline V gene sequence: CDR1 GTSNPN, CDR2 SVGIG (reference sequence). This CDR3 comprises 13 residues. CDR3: CAWSGDSEDTQYF. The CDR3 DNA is TGTGCCTGGAGTGGGGACTCCGAGGATACGCAGTATTTT.

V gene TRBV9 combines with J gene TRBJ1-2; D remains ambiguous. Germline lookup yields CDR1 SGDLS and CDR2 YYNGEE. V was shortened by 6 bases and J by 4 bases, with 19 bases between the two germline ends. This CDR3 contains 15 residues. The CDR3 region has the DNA TGTGCCAGCACCCGGGATCCTCTATTATCCTATGGCTACACCTTC. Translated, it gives CASTRDPLLSYGYTF.